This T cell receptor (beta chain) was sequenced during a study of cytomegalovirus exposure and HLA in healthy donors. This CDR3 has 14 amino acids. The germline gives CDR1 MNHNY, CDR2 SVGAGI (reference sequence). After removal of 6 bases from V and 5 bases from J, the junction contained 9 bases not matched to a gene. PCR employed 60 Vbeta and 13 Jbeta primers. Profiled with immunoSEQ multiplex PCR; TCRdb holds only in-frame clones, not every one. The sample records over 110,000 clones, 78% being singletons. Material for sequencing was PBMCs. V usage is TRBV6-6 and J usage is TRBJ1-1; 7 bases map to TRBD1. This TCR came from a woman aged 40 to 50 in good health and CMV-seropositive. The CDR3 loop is CASSQQGWRTEAFF. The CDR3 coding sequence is TGTGCCAGCAGCCAACAGGGGTGGAGAACTGAAGCTTTCTTT.